A selection of T cell receptor beta chains follows, all from one sample in a study of T cell repertoires in cytomegalovirus infection. TCRdb ran MiXCR on the reads and lists one entry per CDR3 protein. The table has about 770,000 distinct CDR3 sequences, 29% seen once. These TCRs are of unknown antigen specificity. The sequences come from cultured CD8+ T cells from PBMCs, collected from culture after CMV antigen stimulation. The receptors shown here come from a human donor in good health (CMV status not recorded). Some clones in this sample may be carry-over from other donors' samples. Both conserved end residues are part of each CDR3. Fields, in order: J gene, D gene, V gene, CDR3 protein. The D gene is left open where the match is weak.

TRBJ1-4,.,TRBV7-9,CASSPVNEKLFF
TRBJ1-1,TRBD1,TRBV18,CASSGTGGPAEAFF
TRBJ2-1,TRBD2,TRBV20-1,CSARSGGGAYNEQFF
TRBJ1-1,.,TRBV11-2,CASSLWGGRNVNTEAFF
TRBJ1-1,.,TRBV19,CASSITQNTEAFF
TRBJ1-2,.,TRBV7-6,CASSVGRGRGGYTF
TRBJ1-2,.,TRBV18,CASSPRRPENYGYTF
TRBJ2-1,.,TRBV5-6,CASSWGTGVNEQFF
TRBJ2-7,.,TRBV7-9,CASSLPGIYEQYF
TRBJ2-1,.,TRBV7-3,CASSPGTGFSNEQFF
TRBJ1-1,.,TRBV4-3,CASRRSVGFEAFF
TRBJ2-3,TRBD2,TRBV7-9,CASIGGGTSTDTQYF
TRBJ1-5,.,TRBV7-9,CASSHFMEDDQPQHF
TRBJ2-1,TRBD2,TRBV7-6,CASSPALGLAGGPFEQFF
TRBJ1-4,TRBD1,TRBV27,CASSQSQGVTNEKLFF
TRBJ2-7,TRBD2,TRBV4-1,CASSQDLTSGASYEQYF
TRBJ2-5,TRBD2,TRBV12-3/TRBV12-4,CASSLVAGGFQETQYF
TRBJ2-3,.,TRBV5-3,CASSHRETNTDTQYF
TRBJ1-5,.,TRBV28,CASRPASYSNQPQHF
TRBJ1-5,TRBD1,TRBV6-6,CASSQPPGQPNQPQHF
TRBJ2-1,TRBD2,TRBV29-1,CSATLAGAVYNEQFF
TRBJ1-2,TRBD1,TRBV27,CASRPYPGQAGYGYTF
TRBJ1-2,.,TRBV7-9,CASSTGKAGYTF
TRBJ1-5,.,TRBV6-1,CASTRGGYSNQPQHF